These T cell receptor beta chains were read from a single sample in a study of T cells in localized non-small cell lung cancer. Sequencing was performed with immunoSEQ multiplex PCR; in TCRdb, only in-frame clones are kept and a portion is missing. The data show 25,000 to 30,000 clones, about 90% seen once. The sequencing here drew on peripheral blood mononuclear cells, taken before any cancer treatment. Receptor source: a woman aged 35 to 70 with stage III lung adenocarcinoma. Both conserved end residues are part of each CDR3. A D gene is named only where the DNA matches it firmly. Clone size is stated in some rows and not others, as once, few, many or a class when expanded.

clone_size	v_call	j_call	d_call	cdr3_aa	cdr3_nt
.	TRBV29-1	TRBJ1-1	.	CSVGEVDTEAFF	TGCAGCGTTGGAGAGGTTGACACTGAAGCTTTCTTT
.	TRBV2	TRBJ2-5	.	CASSATAGNQETQYF	TGTGCCAGCAGTGCCACGGCGGGGAACCAAGAGACCCAGTACTTC
.	TRBV2	TRBJ2-5	.	CASRYQETQYF	TGTGCCAGCAGGTACCAAGAGACCCAGTACTTC
few	TRBV29-1	TRBJ2-1	.	CSVEEWDEQFF	TGCAGCGTTGAAGAGTGGGATGAGCAGTTCTTC
.	TRBV6-5	TRBJ1-1	.	CASSYEIATEAFF	TGTGCCAGCAGTTATGAGATAGCCACTGAAGCTTTCTTT
.	TRBV10-3	TRBJ1-2	.	CAISEGRMGGSANYGYTF	TGTGCCATCAGTGAGGGACGGATGGGAGGCTCCGCTAACTATGGCTACACCTTC
.	TRBV18	TRBJ2-3	TRBD1	CASSPDLAGGAGDTQYF	TGTGCCAGCTCACCCGATTTGGCAGGGGGCGCGGGAGATACGCAGTATTTT
.	TRBV12-5	TRBJ1-2	.	CASGLVREKPNYGYTF	TGTGCTAGTGGTTTGGTACGTGAGAAGCCTAACTATGGCTACACCTTC
.	TRBV5-1	TRBJ2-1	.	CASSWGGLSEQFF	TGCGCCAGCAGCTGGGGTGGACTCTCTGAGCAGTTCTTC
.	TRBV19	TRBJ2-4	TRBD2	CASSIALPLVWSGGYKNIQYF	TGTGCCAGTAGTATAGCCCTCCCGCTTGTCTGGAGCGGGGGCTACAAAAACATTCAGTACTTC
.	TRBV10-3	TRBJ2-7	.	CAGRREGEYEQYF	TGTGCCGGACGGAGGGAAGGGGAGTACGAGCAGTACTTC
.	TRBV28	TRBJ2-7	TRBD1	CASRLTGTTYEQYF	TGTGCCAGCAGGCTGACAGGGACAACCTACGAGCAGTACTTC
.	TRBV7-6	TRBJ2-1	.	CASSLKGPGPAYNEQFF	TGTGCCAGCAGCTTAAAAGGTCCGGGACCGGCCTACAATGAGCAGTTCTTC
.	TRBV6-1	TRBJ1-1	.	CASKLGEVGTEAFF	TGTGCCAGCAAACTAGGGGAAGTCGGCACTGAAGCTTTCTTT
.	TRBV2	TRBJ2-5	.	CASSAKETQYF	TGTGCCAGCAGTGCTAAAGAGACCCAGTACTTC
.	TRBV6-6	TRBJ1-2	.	CASSYEGRDGYTF	TGTGCCAGCAGTTACGAGGGCAGAGATGGCTACACCTTC
.	TRBV5-4	TRBJ2-3	TRBD2	CASSSGTRLGTDTQYF	TGTGCCAGCAGCTCCGGGACTAGGTTGGGCACAGATACGCAGTATTTT